The 28 T cell receptor beta chains below come from one sample, sequenced in a study of siplizumab effects on memory and regulatory T cells. Assay used: immunoSEQ multiplex PCR; TCRdb lists only in-frame clones, some missing. The sample gives roughly 3,500 clones, roughly 50% of which show up once; about 40% is in the top ten. Coculture of the mixed lymphocyte reaction cells took place at 37 degrees C and lasted approximately six days. Their cognate antigens are unknown. The sample taken for sequencing was CFSE-low (dividing) CD8+ T cells sorted from an allogeneic mixed lymphocyte reaction. These receptors came from a human donor in good health; the cells came from an allogeneic mixed lymphocyte reaction. Some clones in this sample may be carry-over from other donors' samples.

The chain is built from TRBV7-8 and TRBJ2-5; 10 bases match TRBD2. The end of the DNA fits TRBJ2-7 better, so the J call may be wrong. CDR1 is SGHVS, CDR2 FQNEAQ, per germline. The CDR3 length is 15 residues. The CDR3 DNA sequence: TGTGCCAGCAGCTTGGGACTAGCGCATATCTACGAGCAGTACTTC. This codes for CASSLGLAHIYEQYF.

The CDR3, as DNA: TGTGCCAGCAGTTTGATACTAGCGGGAGGGCCTCTTGAGCAGTTCTTC. Protein sequence: CASSLILAGGPLEQFF. V usage is TRBV27 and J usage is TRBJ2-1; 13 nucleotides agree with TRBD2. After removal of 3 bases from V and 9 bases from J, the junction contained 8 bases not matched to a gene. The germline gives CDR1 MNHEY, CDR2 SMNVEV (reference sequence). The CDR3 covers 16 residues.

This chain connects TRBV27 to TRBJ1-1, with 7 bases fitting TRBD1. V shed 10 bases, J shed 6 bases, and the junction held 8 bases outside the gene matches. The CDR3 has 12 residues. Germline V lookup: CDR1 MNHEY, CDR2 SMNVEV (reference sequence). The CDR3 protein is CATATGAPEAFF. CDR3 coding DNA: TGTGCCACCGCTACAGGGGCCCCTGAAGCTTTCTTT.

The chain links TRBV7-2 to TRBJ2-1, with D perhaps assigned TRBD1 or TRBD2 (5 bases each). CDR1 is SGHTA and CDR2 is FQGNSA in the germline V gene. Trimming stripped 3 bases from V and 7 bases from J, with 13 bases between. The CDR3 totals 14 residues. The CDR3 DNA is TGTGCCAGCAGCTTTGGGACCCGCGGGAATGAGCAGTTCTTC. This codes for CASSFGTRGNEQFF. The variable domain in full, with the rest retrieved from reference TRBV7-2 and TRBJ2-1, is GAGVSQSPSNKVTEKGKDVELRCDPISGHTALYWYRQSLGQGLEFLIYFQGNSAPDKSGLPSDRFSAERTGGSVSTLTIQRTQQEDSAVYLCASSFGTRGNEQFFGPGTRLTVL.

The J gene is TRBJ2-7, the V gene TRBV27, with 11 bases lining up with TRBD1. The CDR3 extends over 15 amino acids. V trimming: 2 bases; J trimming: 3 bases; junction bases outside the gene matches: 3. Germline CDR1 MNHEY, CDR2 SMNVEV (reference sequence). DNA for the CDR3: TGTGCCAGCAGTTTAGAGGGACAGGGGGGCTACGAGCAGTACTTC. Translated, it gives CASSLEGQGGYEQYF.

This clone is a singleton in its sample. J is TRBJ2-7 and V is TRBV7-6; the D is unclear. V lost 1 base to trimming and J lost 6 bases, with 7 bases between them. Germline-derived CDR1 and CDR2 are SGHVS and FNYEAQ. This CDR3 spans 12 amino acids. CDR3 sequence (DNA): TGTGCCAGCAGCTTAGGCCTGAGCGAGCAGTACTTC. It yields the protein CASSLGLSEQYF.

This rearrangement joins TRBV11-2 to TRBJ1-2; D is possibly TRBD1 (6 bases). This CDR3 has 15 residues. CDR1 is SGHAT, CDR2 FQNNGV, per germline. V lost 10 bases and J lost 4, with 22 bases in between. The CDR3 here is CATKTPDRSLYGYTF. The CDR3 nucleotides read TGTGCCACCAAAACCCCCGACAGGTCCCTCTATGGCTACACCTTC.

In this sample, this clone turned up once. The chain uses TRBV11-2 and TRBJ1-1, with D maybe TRBD1 (5 bases). CDR1 and CDR2 (germline): SGHAT, FQNNGV. Trimming pared 1 base from V and 0 bases from J, leaving 12 bases between. This CDR3 is 16 amino acids long. The CDR3 reads CASSLVGQNMNTEAFF. The CDR3 region has the DNA TGTGCCAGCAGCTTAGTAGGACAAAACATGAACACTGAAGCTTTCTTT.

V and J are TRBV9 and TRBJ2-7; D may be TRBD2 (7 bases). The V end lost 5 bases, the J end lost 3 bases, and 15 bases lay between the germline ends. Germline CDR1 SGDLS, CDR2 YYNGEE. The CDR3 spans 14 residues. The CDR3 DNA reads TGTGCCAGCAGTCCCCCGGGGGGCCACTACGAGCAGTACTTC. It yields the protein CASSPPGGHYEQYF.

This chain uses TRBV7-9 with TRBJ1-5; D gene ambiguous. CDR1 and CDR2 from the germline V gene are SEHNR and FQNEAQ (reference sequence). The CDR3 consists of 13 residues. Trimming cost V 3 bases and J 4 bases, with 7 bases left between them. The CDR3 region is CASSLSANQPQHF. CDR3 DNA sequence: TGTGCCAGCAGCTTGTCTGCAAATCAGCCCCAGCATTTT. Drawing the rest from reference TRBV7-9 and TRBJ1-5, the complete variable domain is DTGVSQNPRHKITKRGQNVTFRCDPISEHNRLYWYRQTLGQGPEFLTYFQNEAQLEKSRLLSDRFSAERPKGSFSTLEIQRTEQGDSAMYLCASSLSANQPQHFGDGTRLSIL.

The chain links TRBV4-1 to TRBJ1-1, with unresolved D. The CDR3 is made up of 14 amino acids. The germline V and J ends were trimmed by 1 base and 2 bases, with 8 bases remaining between them. Germline loops: CDR1 MGHRA, CDR2 YSYEKL. DNA of the CDR3: TGCGCCAGCAGCCAAGTGGACGGTAACACTGAAGCTTTCTTT. The encoded protein is CASSQVDGNTEAFF.

In its sample, this clone was seen a few times. The sample carries other DNA sequences with the same CDR3. J is TRBJ2-1 and V is TRBV6-5; 13 bases agree with TRBD2. Trimming took 3 bases from V and 9 from J; bases not matched to a gene: 2. Germline V lookup: CDR1 MNHEY, CDR2 SVGAGI. This CDR3 is 14 amino acids long. CDR3 DNA sequence: TGTGCCAGCAGTTATACTAGCGGGGGGGGTGAGCAGTTCTTC. Translated, it gives CASSYTSGGGEQFF.

The V call is TRBV6-5, the J call TRBJ1-6; D remains unclear. The CDR3 is made up of 14 amino acids. Per the germline V gene, CDR1 is MNHEY and CDR2 is SVGAGI. With 3 bases removed from V and 6 bases from J, the gap between germline ends came to 9 bases. The CDR3 sequence is CASSYVQFNSPLHF. The CDR3 DNA sequence: TGTGCCAGCAGTTATGTACAGTTTAATTCACCCCTCCACTTT.

This chain uses TRBV11-2 with TRBJ2-2; D possibly corresponds to TRBD1 (5 bases). Germline CDR1 is SGHAT and CDR2 is FQNNGV. The CDR3 sequence is 16 residues long. Trimming cost V 6 bases and J 5 bases, with 19 bases left between them. Written as DNA, the CDR3 is TGTGCCAGCAGGGGCCTAGGGGCAATGGGAACCGGGGAGCTGTTTTTT. This encodes CASRGLGAMGTGELFF.

This clone was detected only once. The rearrangement uses TRBV5-6 and TRBJ1-2, with 8 bases fitting TRBD1. The CDR3 totals 16 residues. V lost 2 bases and J lost 5; bases outside the gene matches: 11. From germline, CDR1 is SGHDT and CDR2 YYEEEE. CDR3 sequence: CASSLREDRDWYGYTF. In nucleotides, the CDR3 is TGTGCCAGCAGCTTAAGGGAGGACAGGGATTGGTATGGCTACACCTTC.

The chain combines TRBV27 with TRBJ2-1; 13 nucleotides match TRBD2. The CDR3 is 14 amino acids. Germline-derived CDR1 and CDR2 are MNHEY and SMNVEV (reference sequence). V shed 9 bases, J shed 7 bases, and the junction held 6 bases outside the gene matches. CDR3 sequence reads: CARGGTSGNNEQFF. CDR3 sequence (DNA): TGTGCCAGGGGGGGGACTAGCGGGAATAATGAGCAGTTCTTC.

The V and J genes are TRBV19 and TRBJ2-7; the D gene is possibly TRBD1 (6 bases). Germline assignment: CDR1 LNHDA and CDR2 SQIVND (reference sequence). CDR3 length: 14 residues. V gave up 3 bases and J gave up 4 bases, with 13 bases separating them. The CDR3, as DNA: TGTGCCAGTAGTATCGACAGGACTTCATACGAGCAGTACTTC. It encodes CASSIDRTSYEQYF.

This clone was counted a single time. CDR3: CASSNWENPIRTQYF. The CDR3 nucleotides are TGTGCCAGCAGCAATTGGGAAAACCCCATCCGTACGCAGTATTTT. The V gene is TRBV5-4, the J gene TRBJ2-3; no reliable D call. V was shortened by 4 bases and J by 8 bases, with 20 bases between the two germline ends. In germline, CDR1 is SGHNT, CDR2 YYREEE (reference sequence). The CDR3 spans 15 residues.

This clone occurred a few times. The V gene is TRBV27, the J gene TRBJ1-2, with no clear D. Per the germline V gene, CDR1 is MNHEY and CDR2 is SMNVEV (reference sequence). Trimming removed 0 bases at V and 6 bases at J, with 8 bases between. The CDR3 is 13 residues long. CDR3 sequence reads: CASSLSGLHGYTF. DNA for the CDR3: TGTGCCAGCAGTTTATCAGGGCTGCATGGCTACACCTTC.

The chain has TRBV13 and TRBJ2-7; D is undetermined. This CDR3 contains 14 residues. V lost 1 base and J 0 bases, leaving 7 bases between the germline ends. Germline-derived CDR1 and CDR2 are PRHDT and FYEKMQ (reference sequence). DNA of the CDR3: TGTGCCAGCAGCTTAGACGGCTTCTCCTACGAGCAGTACTTC. Its protein is CASSLDGFSYEQYF. Filled out from reference TRBV13 and TRBJ2-7, the complete variable domain reads AAGVIQSPRHLIKEKRETATLKCYPIPRHDTVYWYQQGPGQDPQFLISFYEKMQSDKGSIPDRFSAQQFSDYHSELNMSSLELGDSALYFCASSLDGFSYEQYFGPGTRLTVT.

This clone was detected a few times. The CDR3 protein is CASSLAPSGRGNEQFF. The DNA of the CDR3 is TGTGCCAGCAGCTTAGCCCCTAGCGGGAGGGGAAATGAGCAGTTCTTC. This chain connects TRBV11-2 to TRBJ2-1, with 12 bases aligning to TRBD2. With 1 base clipped from V and 7 bases from J, the junction kept 5 bases outside the gene matches. This CDR3 spans 16 amino acids. The germline V gene has CDR1 SGHAT and CDR2 FQNNGV. Supplemented by reference TRBV11-2 and TRBJ2-1, the full variable domain reads EAGVAQSPRYKIIEKRQSVAFWCNPISGHATLYWYQQILGQGPKLLIQFQNNGVVDDSQLPKDRFSAERLKGVDSTLKIQPAKLEDSAVYLCASSLAPSGRGNEQFFGPGTRLTVL.

The genes are TRBV7-9 and TRBJ2-7; a weak D match, TRBD1 (5 bases). The V and J ends lost 5 bases and 6 bases respectively, with 17 bases between them. The germline gives CDR1 SEHNR, CDR2 FQNEAQ (reference sequence). The CDR3 runs 14 residues. For the CDR3, the DNA is TGTGCCAGCAGCCAGATAGGGGTCTGGGGCGAGCAGTACTTC. It codes for CASSQIGVWGEQYF.

The chain joins TRBV6-5 to TRBJ2-2; TRBD1 aligns across 8 bases. Germline V CDR1 and CDR2: MNHEY, SVGAGI. CDR3 size: 15 residues. V trimming: 7 bases; J trimming: 4 bases; junction bases outside the gene matches: 8. CDR3 sequence (DNA): TGTGCCAGCACCGAGGGGACAGGATTCACCGGGGAGCTGTTTTTT. Its protein product is CASTEGTGFTGELFF.

The chain employs TRBV5-4 and TRBJ2-2; 8 bases agree with TRBD1. This CDR3 is 15 amino acids long. Per the germline V gene, CDR1 is SGHNT and CDR2 is YYREEE (reference sequence). V shed 0 bases and J 5 bases; nucleotides not matched to a gene: 3. The CDR3, as DNA: TGTGCCAGCAGCTTGGGAGACAGGGGAACCGGGGAGCTGTTTTTT. It specifies CASSLGDRGTGELFF. The full variable domain, completed using reference TRBV5-4 and TRBJ2-2, is ETGVTQSPTHLIKTRGQQVTLRCSSQSGHNTVSWYQQALGQGPQFIFQYYREEENGRGNFPPRFSGLQFPNYSSELNVNALELDDSALYLCASSLGDRGTGELFFGEGSRLTVL.

The chain is built from TRBV7-9 and TRBJ1-1; a possible D gene is TRBD1 (6 bases). V was trimmed by 4 bases and J by 4 bases, leaving 13 bases between them. This CDR3 comprises 14 residues. Germline V gene sequence: CDR1 SEHNR, CDR2 FQNEAQ (reference sequence). CDR3 sequence reads: CASSYAGAGTEAFF. For the CDR3, the DNA is TGTGCCAGCAGCTACGCGGGGGCAGGCACTGAAGCTTTCTTT.

Only a few counts were recorded for this clone. This CDR3 is CASTPGTVFYEQYF. DNA of the CDR3: TGTGCCAGCACCCCCGGGACAGTATTCTACGAGCAGTACTTC. V and J are TRBV2 and TRBJ2-7; 7 bases match TRBD1. V lost 7 bases to trimming and J lost 3 bases; unmatched junction nucleotides: 9. From germline, CDR1 is SNHLY and CDR2 FYNNEI. The CDR3 spans 14 residues.

This chain connects TRBV12-2 to TRBJ1-1; the table's D call, TRBD1, was not checked against the DNA. TRBV12-2 is deemed a pseudogene. This CDR3 is built from 14 residues. The CDR3 spells CASRSDRGDTEAFF. In DNA, the CDR3 is TGTGCAAGTCGCTCGGACAGGGGGGACACTGAAGCTTTCTTT.

The rearrangement uses TRBV13 and TRBJ2-5; D possibly corresponds to TRBD2 (5 bases). Trimming removed 5 bases from V and 2 bases from J, with 15 bases in between. Germline assignment: CDR1 PRHDT and CDR2 FYEKMQ (reference sequence). The CDR3 runs to 15 residues. CDR3 sequence reads: CASSPSGSGQETQYF. The CDR3 DNA reads as TGTGCCAGCAGCCCCTCGGGGAGCGGTCAAGAGACCCAGTACTTC.